This record concerns one T cell receptor beta chain sequence. Its specificity is unknown. Clones were sequenced by immunoSEQ multiplex PCR, and TCRdb holds only the in-frame ones, with some missing. The repertoire consists of around 45,000 clones, with roughly 80% occurring once and the leading ten covering approximately 44%. This entry comes from a study of Ad26.COV2.S vaccination and SARS-CoV-2 variants. General study findings and limits: The TCR breadth and depth analyses may have produced an underestimate of total T cell responses. Participants given vaccine showed non-spike TCR breadth similar to that of placebo recipients. Breadth, reportedly substantial, characterized the spike-specific CD8+ and CD4+ T cell responses after vaccination. Vaccinees showed greater spike-specific TCR breadth than placebo recipients.

The length of the CDR3 is 12 residues. Germline values: CDR1 LNHDA, CDR2 SQIVND (reference sequence). V was cut by 7 bases and J by 6 bases, with 12 bases left in between. The sequence was obtained from a human donor who had recovered from COVID-19. Source: peripheral blood, taken after recovery from COVID-19. The rearrangement links TRBV19 to TRBJ1-1, with a weak D call TRBD1 (5 bases). CDR3 DNA sequence: TGTGCCAGTAAGGACATCATCGCTGAAGCTTTCTTT. Its translation is CASKDIIAEAFF.